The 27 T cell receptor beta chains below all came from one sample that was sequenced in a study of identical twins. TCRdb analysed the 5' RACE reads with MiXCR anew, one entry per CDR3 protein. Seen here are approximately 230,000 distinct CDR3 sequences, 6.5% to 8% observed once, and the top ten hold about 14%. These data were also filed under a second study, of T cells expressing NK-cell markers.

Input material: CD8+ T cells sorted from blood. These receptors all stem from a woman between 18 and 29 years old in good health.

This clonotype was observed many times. As DNA, the CDR3 is TGTGCCAGCAGTTACCGGACAGGGGGCGTTGAAAAACTGTTTTTT. Protein sequence: CASSYRTGGVEKLFF. This sequence joins TRBV12-3 or TRBV12-4 and TRBJ1-4; TRBD1 agrees at 11 bases. The CDR3 is 15 amino acids. V was clipped by 4 bases and J by 7 bases; unmatched bases: 5.

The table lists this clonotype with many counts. This CDR3 is CASSQAPQGVPEAFF. DNA of the CDR3: TGCGCCAGCAGCCAGGCCCCCCAGGGAGTACCTGAAGCTTTCTTT. The V call is TRBV4-1, the J call TRBJ1-1; TRBD1 might be the D (5 bases). The V end lost 3 bases, the J end lost 6 bases, and 17 bases lay between the germline ends. Germline-derived CDR1 and CDR2 are MGHRA and YSYEKL. The CDR3 spans 15 residues.

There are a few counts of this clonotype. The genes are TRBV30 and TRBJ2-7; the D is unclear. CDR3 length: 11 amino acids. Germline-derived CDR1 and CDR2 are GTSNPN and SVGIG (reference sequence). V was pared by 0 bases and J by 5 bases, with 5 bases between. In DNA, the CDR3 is TGTGCCTGGAGTGTACACGACGAGCAGTACTTC. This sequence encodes CAWSVHDEQYF.

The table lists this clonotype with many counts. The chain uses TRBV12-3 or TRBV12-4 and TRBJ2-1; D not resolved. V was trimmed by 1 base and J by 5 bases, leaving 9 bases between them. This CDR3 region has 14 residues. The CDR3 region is CASSLGRAHNEQFF. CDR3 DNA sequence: TGTGCCAGCAGTTTAGGTAGGGCTCACAATGAGCAGTTCTTC.

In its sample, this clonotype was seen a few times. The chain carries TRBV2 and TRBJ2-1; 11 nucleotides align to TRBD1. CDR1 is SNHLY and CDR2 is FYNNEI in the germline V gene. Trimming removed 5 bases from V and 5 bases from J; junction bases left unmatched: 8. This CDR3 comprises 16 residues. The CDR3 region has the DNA TGTGCCAGCAGTAGGGGGGACAGGGGGTACCACAATGAGCAGTTCTTC. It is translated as CASSRGDRGYHNEQFF.

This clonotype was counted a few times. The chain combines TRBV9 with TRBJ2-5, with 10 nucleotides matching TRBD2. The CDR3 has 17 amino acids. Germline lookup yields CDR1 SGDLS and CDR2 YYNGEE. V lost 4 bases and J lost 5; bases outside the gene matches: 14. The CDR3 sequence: CASSLGTSDSKGETQYF. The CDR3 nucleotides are TGTGCCAGCAGCCTAGGGACTAGCGACTCTAAGGGGGAGACCCAGTACTTC.

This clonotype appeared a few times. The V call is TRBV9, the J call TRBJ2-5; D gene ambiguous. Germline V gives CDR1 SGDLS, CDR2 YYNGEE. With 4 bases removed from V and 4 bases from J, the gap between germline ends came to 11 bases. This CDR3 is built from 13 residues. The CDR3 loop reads CASSRPWAETQYF. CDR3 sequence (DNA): TGTGCCAGCAGCCGTCCCTGGGCAGAGACCCAGTACTTC.

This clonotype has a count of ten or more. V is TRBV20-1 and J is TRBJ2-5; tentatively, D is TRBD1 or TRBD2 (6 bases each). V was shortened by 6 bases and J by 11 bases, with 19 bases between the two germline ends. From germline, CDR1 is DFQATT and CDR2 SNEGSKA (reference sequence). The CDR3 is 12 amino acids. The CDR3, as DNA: TGCAGTGCCATCCCGCCTGCGGGACAACAGTACTTC. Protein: CSAIPPAGQQYF.

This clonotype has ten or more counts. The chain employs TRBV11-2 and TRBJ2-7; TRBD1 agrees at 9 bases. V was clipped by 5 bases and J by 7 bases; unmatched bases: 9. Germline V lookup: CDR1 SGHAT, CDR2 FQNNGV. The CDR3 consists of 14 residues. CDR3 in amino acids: CASSDPGQGGEQYF. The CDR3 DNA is TGTGCCAGCAGCGACCCGGGACAGGGTGGAGAGCAGTACTTC.

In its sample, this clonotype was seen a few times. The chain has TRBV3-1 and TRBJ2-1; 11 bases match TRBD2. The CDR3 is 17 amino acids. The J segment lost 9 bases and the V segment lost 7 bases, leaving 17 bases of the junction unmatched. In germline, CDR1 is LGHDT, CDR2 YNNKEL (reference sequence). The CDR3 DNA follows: TGTGCCAGCACCAAACAGGTAGCGGGGGGGCCTGGTAGTGAGCAGTTCTTC. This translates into CASTKQVAGGPGSEQFF.

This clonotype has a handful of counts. CDR3 nucleotide sequence: TGTGCCACCAGCAGTAACAGGGGGCTAGTTGAAAAACTGTTTTTT. Translated, it gives CATSSNRGLVEKLFF. V usage is TRBV15 and J usage is TRBJ1-4; the match to TRBD1 covers 9 bases. Germline lookup yields CDR1 LNHNV and CDR2 YYDKDF (reference sequence). The CDR3 is 15 amino acids. Trimming removed 3 bases from V and 7 bases from J; junction bases left unmatched: 6.

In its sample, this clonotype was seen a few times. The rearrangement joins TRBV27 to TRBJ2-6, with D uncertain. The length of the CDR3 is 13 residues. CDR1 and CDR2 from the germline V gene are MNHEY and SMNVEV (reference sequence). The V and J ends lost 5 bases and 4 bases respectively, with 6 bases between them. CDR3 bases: TGTGCCAGCAGTCCGAACGGGGCCAACGTCCTGACTTTC. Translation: CASSPNGANVLTF.

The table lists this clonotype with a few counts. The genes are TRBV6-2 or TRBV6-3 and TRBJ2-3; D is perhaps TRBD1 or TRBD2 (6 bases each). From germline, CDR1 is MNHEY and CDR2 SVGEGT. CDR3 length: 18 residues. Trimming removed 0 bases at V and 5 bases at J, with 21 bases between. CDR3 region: CASSYSRFRGLPQDTQYF. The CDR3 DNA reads TGTGCCAGCAGTTACTCGAGGTTCCGGGGGCTACCACAAGATACGCAGTATTTT.

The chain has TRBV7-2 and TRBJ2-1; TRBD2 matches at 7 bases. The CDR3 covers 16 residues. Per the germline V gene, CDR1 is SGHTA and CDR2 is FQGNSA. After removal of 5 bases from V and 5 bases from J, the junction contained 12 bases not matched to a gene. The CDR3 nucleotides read TGTGCCAGCAGCGTCAAACCAGCGGGACTCCACAATGAGCAGTTCTTC. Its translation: CASSVKPAGLHNEQFF.

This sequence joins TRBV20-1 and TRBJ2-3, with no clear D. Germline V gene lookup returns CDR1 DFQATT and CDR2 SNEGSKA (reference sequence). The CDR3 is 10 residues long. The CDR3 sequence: CSTNTDTQYF. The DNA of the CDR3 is TGCAGCACAAACACAGATACGCAGTATTTT.

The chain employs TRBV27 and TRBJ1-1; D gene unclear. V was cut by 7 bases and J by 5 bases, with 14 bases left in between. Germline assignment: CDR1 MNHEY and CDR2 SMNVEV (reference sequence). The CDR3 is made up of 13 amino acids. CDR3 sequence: CASKIVRGTEAFF. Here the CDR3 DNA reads TGTGCCAGCAAAATTGTGAGAGGAACTGAAGCTTTCTTT.

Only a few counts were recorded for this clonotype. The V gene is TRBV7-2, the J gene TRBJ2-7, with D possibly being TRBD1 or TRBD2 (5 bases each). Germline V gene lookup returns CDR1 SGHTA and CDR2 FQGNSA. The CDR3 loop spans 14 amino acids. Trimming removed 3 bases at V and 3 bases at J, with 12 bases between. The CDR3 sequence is CASSFGTEYYEQYF. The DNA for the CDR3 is TGTGCCAGCAGCTTCGGGACGGAGTACTACGAGCAGTACTTC. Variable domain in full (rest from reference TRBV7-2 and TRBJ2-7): GAGVSQSPSNKVTEKGKDVELRCDPISGHTALYWYRQSLGQGLEFLIYFQGNSAPDKSGLPSDRFSAERTGGSVSTLTIQRTQQEDSAVYLCASSFGTEYYEQYFGPGTRLTVT.

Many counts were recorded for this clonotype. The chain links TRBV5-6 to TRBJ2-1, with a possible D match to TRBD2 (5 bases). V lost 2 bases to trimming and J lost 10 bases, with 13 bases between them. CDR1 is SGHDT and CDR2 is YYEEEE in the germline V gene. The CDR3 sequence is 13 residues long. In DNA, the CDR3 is TGTGCCAGCAGCTTAGTGCTAGCAGAGGAGCAGTTCTTC. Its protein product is CASSLVLAEEQFF. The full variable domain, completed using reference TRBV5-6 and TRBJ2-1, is DAGVTQSPTHLIKTRGQQVTLRCSPKSGHDTVSWYQQALGQGPQFIFQYYEEEERQRGNFPDRFSGHQFPNYSSELNVNALLLGDSALYLCASSLVLAEEQFFGPGTRLTVL.

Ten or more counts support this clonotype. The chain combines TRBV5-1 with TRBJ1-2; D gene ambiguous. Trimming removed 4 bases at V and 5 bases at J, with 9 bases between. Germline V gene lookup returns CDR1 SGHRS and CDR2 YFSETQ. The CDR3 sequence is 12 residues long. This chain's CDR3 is CASSADEYGYTF. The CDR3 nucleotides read TGCGCCAGCAGCGCCGACGAATATGGCTACACCTTC. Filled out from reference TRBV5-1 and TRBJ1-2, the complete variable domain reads KAGVTQTPRYLIKTRGQQVTLSCSPISGHRSVSWYQQTPGQGLQFLFEYFSETQRNKGNFPGRFSGRQFSNSRSEMNVSTLELGDSALYLCASSADEYGYTFGSGTRLTVV.

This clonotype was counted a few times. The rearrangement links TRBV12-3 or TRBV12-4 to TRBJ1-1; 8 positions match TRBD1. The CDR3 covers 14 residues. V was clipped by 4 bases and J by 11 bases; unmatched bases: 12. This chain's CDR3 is CASSSISGGAGAFF. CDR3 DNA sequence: TGTGCCAGCAGTTCAATTTCAGGGGGCGCCGGGGCTTTCTTT.

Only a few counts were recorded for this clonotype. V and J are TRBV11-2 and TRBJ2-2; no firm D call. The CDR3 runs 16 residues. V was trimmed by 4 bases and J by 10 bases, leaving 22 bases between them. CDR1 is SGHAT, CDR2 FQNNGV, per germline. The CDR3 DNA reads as TGTGCCAGCAGCTCCCGAGTTGGTCACCGACTCTTGGAGCTGTTTTTT. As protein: CASSSRVGHRLLELFF.

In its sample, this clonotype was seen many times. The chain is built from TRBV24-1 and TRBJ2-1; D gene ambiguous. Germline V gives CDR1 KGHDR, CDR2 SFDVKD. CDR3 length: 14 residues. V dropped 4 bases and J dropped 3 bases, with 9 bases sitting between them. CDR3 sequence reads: CATSELGNYNEQFF. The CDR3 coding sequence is TGTGCCACCAGTGAATTGGGGAACTACAATGAGCAGTTCTTC.

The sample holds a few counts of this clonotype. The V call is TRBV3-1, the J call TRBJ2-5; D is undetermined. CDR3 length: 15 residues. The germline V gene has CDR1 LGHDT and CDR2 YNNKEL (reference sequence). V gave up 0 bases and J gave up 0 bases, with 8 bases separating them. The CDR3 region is CASSQDVSYQETQYF. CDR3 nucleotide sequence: TGTGCCAGCAGCCAAGATGTAAGCTACCAAGAGACCCAGTACTTC.

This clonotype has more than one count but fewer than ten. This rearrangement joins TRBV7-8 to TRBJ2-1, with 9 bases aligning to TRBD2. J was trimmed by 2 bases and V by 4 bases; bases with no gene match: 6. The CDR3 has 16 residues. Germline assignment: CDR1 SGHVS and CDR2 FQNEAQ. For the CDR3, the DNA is TGTGCCAGCAGCTGGTTGACTAGCGGAACCTACAATGAGCAGTTCTTC. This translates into CASSWLTSGTYNEQFF.

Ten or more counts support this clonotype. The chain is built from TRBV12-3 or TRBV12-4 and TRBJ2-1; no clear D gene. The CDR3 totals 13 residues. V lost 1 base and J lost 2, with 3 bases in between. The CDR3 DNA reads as TGTGCCAGCAGTTTAGAGGCCTACAATGAGCAGTTCTTC. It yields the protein CASSLEAYNEQFF.

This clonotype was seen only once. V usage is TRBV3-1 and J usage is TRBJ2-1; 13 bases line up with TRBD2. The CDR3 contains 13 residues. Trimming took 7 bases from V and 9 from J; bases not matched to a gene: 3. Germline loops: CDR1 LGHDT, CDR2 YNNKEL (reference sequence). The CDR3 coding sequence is TGTGCCAGCACGGGACTAGCGGGGCTTGAGCAGTTCTTC. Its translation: CASTGLAGLEQFF.

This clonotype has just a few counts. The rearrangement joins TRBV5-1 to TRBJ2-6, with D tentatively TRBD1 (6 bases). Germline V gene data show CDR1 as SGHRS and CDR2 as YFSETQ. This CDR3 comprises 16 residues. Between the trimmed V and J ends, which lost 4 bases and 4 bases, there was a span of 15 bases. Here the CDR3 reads CASSPLQGLGANVLTF. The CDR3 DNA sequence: TGCGCCAGCAGCCCCTTACAGGGTCTCGGGGCCAACGTCCTGACTTTC.